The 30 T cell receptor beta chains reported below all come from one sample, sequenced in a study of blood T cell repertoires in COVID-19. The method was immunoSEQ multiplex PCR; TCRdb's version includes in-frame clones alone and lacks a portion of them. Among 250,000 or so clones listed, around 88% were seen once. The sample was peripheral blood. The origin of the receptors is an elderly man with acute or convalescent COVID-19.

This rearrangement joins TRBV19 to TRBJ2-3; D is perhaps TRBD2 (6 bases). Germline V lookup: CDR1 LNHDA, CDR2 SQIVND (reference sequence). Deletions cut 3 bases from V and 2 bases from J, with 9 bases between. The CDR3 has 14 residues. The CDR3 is CASSIGSTTDTQYF. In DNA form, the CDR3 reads TGTGCCAGTAGTATCGGGAGTACCACAGATACGCAGTATTTT.

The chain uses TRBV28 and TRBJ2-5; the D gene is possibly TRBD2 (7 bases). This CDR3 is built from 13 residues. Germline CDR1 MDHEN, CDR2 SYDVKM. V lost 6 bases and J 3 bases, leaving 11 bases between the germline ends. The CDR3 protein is CASSLGGEETQYF. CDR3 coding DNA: TGTGCCAGCAGCCTAGGGGGGGAAGAGACCCAGTACTTC. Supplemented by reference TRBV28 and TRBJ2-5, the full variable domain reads DVKVTQSSRYLVKRTGEKVFLECVQDMDHENMFWYRQDPGLGLRLIYFSYDVKMKEKGDIPEGYSVSREKKERFSLILESASTNQTSMYLCASSLGGEETQYFGPGTRLLVL.

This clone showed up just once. The CDR3 sequence is CASRETGVQPQHF. For the CDR3, the DNA is TGTGCCAGCAGGGAGACAGGGGTACAGCCCCAGCATTTT. V usage is TRBV12-3 or TRBV12-4 and J usage is TRBJ1-5; 8 bases are shared with TRBD1. CDR3 size: 13 residues. V trimming: 6 bases; J trimming: 7 bases; junction bases outside the gene matches: 5.

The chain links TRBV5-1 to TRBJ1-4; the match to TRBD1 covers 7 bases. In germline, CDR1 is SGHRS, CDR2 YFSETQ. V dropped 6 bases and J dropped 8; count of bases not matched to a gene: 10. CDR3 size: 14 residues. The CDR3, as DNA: TGCGCCAGCACCCTTTCAGGGGGGCAAGAAAAACTGTTTTTT. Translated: CASTLSGGQEKLFF.

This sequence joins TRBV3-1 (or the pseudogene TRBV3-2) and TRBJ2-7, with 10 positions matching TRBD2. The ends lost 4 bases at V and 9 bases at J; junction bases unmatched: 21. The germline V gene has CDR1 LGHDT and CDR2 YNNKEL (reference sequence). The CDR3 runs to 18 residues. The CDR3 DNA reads TGTGCCAGCAGCCTAACAATACACCTTAGCGGGAGGACCCGCGCGCAGTACTTC. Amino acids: CASSLTIHLSGRTRAQYF.

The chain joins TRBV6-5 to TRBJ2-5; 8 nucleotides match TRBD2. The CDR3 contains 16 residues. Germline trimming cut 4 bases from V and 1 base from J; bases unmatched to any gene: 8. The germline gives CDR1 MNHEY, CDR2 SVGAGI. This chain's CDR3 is CASSSEAGGSQETQYF. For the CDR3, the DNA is TGTGCCAGCAGTTCCGAGGCGGGAGGTTCCCAAGAGACCCAGTACTTC.

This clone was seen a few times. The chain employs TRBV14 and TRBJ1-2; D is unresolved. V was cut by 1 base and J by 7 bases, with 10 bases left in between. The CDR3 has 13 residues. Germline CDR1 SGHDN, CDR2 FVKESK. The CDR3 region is CASSQATARGYTF. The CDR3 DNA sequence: TGTGCCAGCAGCCAAGCCACAGCTCGTGGCTACACCTTC.

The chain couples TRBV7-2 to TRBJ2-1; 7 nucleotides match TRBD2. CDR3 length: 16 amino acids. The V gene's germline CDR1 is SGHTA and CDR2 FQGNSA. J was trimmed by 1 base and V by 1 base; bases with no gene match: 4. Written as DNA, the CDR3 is TGTGCCAGCAGCTTAGAGGGCGGGGGATCCTACAATGAGCAGTTCTTC. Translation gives CASSLEGGGSYNEQFF.

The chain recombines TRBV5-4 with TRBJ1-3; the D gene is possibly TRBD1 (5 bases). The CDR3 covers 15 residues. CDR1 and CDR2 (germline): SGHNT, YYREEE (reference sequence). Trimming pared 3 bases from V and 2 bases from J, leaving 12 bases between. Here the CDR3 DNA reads TGTGCCAGCAGCTCTTCTGGGGGGACTGGAAACACCATATATTTT. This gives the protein CASSSSGGTGNTIYF.

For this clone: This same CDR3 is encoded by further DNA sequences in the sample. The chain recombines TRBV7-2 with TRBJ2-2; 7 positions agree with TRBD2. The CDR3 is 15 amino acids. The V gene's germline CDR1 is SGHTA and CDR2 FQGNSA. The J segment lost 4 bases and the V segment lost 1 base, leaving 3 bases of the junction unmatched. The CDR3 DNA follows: TGTGCCAGCAGCTTAGATGGCGGGGGCACCGGGGAGCTGTTTTTT. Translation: CASSLDGGGTGELFF.

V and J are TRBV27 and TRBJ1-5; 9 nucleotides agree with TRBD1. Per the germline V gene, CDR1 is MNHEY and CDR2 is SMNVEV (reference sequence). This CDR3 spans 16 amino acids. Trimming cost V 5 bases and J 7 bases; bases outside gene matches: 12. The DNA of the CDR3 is TGTGCCAGCAGTCCAGCACAGGGGGCGCCGGGGCAGCCCCAGCATTTT. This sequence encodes CASSPAQGAPGQPQHF.

The CDR3 loop reads CASSKVIGGDEKLFF. DNA of the CDR3: TGTGCCAGCAGCAAAGTCATAGGGGGTGATGAAAAACTGTTTTTT. The J gene is TRBJ1-4, the V gene TRBV21-1; the listed D gene, TRBD1, was not tested against the DNA. TRBV21-1 is described as a pseudogene. This CDR3 is 15 amino acids long.

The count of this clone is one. CDR3 residues: CASSPSRGVAFF. DNA for the CDR3: TGTGCCAGCAGTCCCTCTAGAGGAGTAGCTTTCTTT. The chain joins TRBV6-5 to TRBJ1-1; D not resolved. In germline, CDR1 is MNHEY, CDR2 SVGAGI. V was shortened by 5 bases and J by 10 bases, with 14 bases between the two germline ends. This CDR3 is built from 12 residues.

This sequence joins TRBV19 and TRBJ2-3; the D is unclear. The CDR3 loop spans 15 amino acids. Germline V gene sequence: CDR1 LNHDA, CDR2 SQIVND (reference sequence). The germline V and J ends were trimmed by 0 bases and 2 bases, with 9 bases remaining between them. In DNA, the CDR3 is TGTGCCAGTAGTATAGAGCGGAGCAACACAGATACGCAGTATTTT. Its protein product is CASSIERSNTDTQYF.

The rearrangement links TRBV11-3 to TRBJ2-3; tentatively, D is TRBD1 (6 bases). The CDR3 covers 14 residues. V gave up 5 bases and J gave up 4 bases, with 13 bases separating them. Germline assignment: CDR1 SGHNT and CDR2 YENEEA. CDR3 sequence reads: CASSPPGAADTQYF. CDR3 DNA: TGTGCCAGCAGCCCGCCAGGGGCCGCAGATACGCAGTATTTT.

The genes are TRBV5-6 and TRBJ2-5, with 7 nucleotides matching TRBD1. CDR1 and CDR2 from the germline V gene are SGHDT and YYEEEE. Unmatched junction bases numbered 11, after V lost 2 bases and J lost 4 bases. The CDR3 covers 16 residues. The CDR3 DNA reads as TGTGCCAGCAGCTTCTTAGGTTCAGGGGGTCGAGAGACCCAGTACTTC. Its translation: CASSFLGSGGRETQYF.

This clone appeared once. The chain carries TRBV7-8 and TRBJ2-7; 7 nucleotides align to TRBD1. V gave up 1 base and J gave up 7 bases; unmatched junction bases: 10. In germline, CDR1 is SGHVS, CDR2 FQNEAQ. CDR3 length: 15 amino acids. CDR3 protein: CASSLGRQGHREQYF. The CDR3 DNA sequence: TGTGCCAGCAGCTTAGGACGACAGGGTCACAGGGAGCAGTACTTC.

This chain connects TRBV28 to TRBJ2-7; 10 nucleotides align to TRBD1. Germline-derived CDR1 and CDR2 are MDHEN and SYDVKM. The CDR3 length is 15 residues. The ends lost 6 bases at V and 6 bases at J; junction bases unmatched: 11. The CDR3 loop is CASRGQGLFSGEQYF. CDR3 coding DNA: TGTGCCAGCAGGGGACAGGGGCTGTTTAGTGGCGAGCAGTACTTC.

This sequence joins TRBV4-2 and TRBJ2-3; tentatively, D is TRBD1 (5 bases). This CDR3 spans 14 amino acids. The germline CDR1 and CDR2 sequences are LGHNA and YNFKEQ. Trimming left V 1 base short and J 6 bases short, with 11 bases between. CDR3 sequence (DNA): TGTGCCAGCAGCCAAGTAAAAGGGGTGGATACGCAGTATTTT. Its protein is CASSQVKGVDTQYF.

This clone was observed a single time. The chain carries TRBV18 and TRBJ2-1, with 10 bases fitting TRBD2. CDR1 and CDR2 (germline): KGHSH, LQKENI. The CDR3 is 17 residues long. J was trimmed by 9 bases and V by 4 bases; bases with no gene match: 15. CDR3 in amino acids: CASSLSLAGDGSGEQFF. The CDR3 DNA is TGTGCCAGCTCACTTTCCCTAGCGGGAGATGGGTCAGGTGAGCAGTTCTTC.

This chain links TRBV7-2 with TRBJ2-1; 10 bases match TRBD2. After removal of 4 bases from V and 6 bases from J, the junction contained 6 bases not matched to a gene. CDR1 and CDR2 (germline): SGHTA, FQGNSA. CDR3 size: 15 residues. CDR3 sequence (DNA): TGTGCCAGCAGCTCTAGCGGGGGTCCAACCAATGAGCAGTTCTTC. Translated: CASSSSGGPTNEQFF.

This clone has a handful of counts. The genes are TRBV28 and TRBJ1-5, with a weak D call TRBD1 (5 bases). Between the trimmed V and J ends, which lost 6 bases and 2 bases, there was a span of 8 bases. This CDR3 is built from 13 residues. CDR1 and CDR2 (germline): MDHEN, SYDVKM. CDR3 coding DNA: TGTGCCAGCAGAGGACAAGGCAATCAGCCCCAGCATTTT. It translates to CASRGQGNQPQHF.

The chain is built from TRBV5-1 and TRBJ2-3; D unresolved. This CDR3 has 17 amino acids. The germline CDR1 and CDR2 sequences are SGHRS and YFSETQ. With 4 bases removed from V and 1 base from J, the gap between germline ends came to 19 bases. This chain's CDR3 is CASSTVGGAIRTDTQYF. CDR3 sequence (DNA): TGCGCCAGCAGCACCGTCGGCGGCGCCATCCGCACAGATACGCAGTATTTT.

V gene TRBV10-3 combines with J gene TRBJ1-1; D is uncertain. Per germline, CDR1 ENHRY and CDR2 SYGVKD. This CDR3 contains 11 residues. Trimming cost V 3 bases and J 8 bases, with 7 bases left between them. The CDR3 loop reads CAISDLREAFF. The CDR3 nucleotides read TGTGCCATCAGTGACCTGAGAGAAGCTTTCTTT.

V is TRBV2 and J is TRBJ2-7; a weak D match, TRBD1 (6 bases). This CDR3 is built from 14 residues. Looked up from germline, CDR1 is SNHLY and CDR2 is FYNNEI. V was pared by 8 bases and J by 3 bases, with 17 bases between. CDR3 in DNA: TGTGCCAGCGAAAGAGGGACATCCGTCTACGAGCAGTACTTC. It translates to CASERGTSVYEQYF.

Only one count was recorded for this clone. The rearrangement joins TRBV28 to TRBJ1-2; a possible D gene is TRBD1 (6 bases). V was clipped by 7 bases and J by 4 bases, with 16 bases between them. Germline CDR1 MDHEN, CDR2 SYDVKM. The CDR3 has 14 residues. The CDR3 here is CASNPTGGGYGYTF. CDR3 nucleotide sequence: TGTGCCAGCAACCCGACAGGCGGGGGCTATGGCTACACCTTC.

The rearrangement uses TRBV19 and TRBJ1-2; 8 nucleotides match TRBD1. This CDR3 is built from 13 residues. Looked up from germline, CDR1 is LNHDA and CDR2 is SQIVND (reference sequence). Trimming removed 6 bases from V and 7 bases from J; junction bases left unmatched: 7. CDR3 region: CASSHRGAGGYTF. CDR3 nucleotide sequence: TGTGCCAGTAGCCACAGGGGGGCCGGTGGCTACACCTTC.

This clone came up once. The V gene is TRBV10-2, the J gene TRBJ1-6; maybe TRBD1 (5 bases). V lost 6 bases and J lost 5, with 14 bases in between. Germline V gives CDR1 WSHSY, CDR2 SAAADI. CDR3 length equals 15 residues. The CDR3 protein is CASRGKGLDNSPLHF. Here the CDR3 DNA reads TGCGCCAGCAGAGGCAAGGGGCTTGATAATTCACCCCTCCACTTT.

CDR3 DNA sequence: TGCGCCAGCAGAGCCCGGACAGGGGTGAACACTGAAGCTTTCTTT. It codes for CASRARTGVNTEAFF. V usage is TRBV10-2 and J usage is TRBJ1-1, with 9 positions matching TRBD1. In germline, CDR1 is WSHSY, CDR2 SAAADI. V lost 6 bases to trimming and J lost 0 bases; unmatched junction nucleotides: 5. CDR3 size: 15 residues.

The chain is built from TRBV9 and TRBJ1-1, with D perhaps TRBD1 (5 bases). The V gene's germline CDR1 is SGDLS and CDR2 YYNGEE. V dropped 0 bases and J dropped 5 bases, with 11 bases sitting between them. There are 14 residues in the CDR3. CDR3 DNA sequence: TGTGCCAGCAGCGTAGATAAGGAGGGGACTGAAGCTTTCTTT. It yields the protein CASSVDKEGTEAFF.